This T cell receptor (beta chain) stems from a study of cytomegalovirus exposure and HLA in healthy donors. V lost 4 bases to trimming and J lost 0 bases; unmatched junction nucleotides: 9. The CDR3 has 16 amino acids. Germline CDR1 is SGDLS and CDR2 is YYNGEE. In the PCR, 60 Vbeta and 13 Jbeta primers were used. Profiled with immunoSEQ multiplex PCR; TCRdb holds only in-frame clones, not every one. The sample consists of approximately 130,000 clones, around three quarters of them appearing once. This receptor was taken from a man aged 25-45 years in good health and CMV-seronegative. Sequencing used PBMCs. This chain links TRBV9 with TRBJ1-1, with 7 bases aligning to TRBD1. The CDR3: CASSPGKGQLNTEAFF. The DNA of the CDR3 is TGTGCCAGCAGCCCCGGGAAGGGACAGTTGAACACTGAAGCTTTCTTT.